The clone carrying this TCR beta chain turned up a few times. Its antigen is unidentified. TCRdb re-called the 5' RACE reads through MiXCR, storing one row per CDR3 protein. The sample shows approximately 71,000 distinct CDR3 sequences, about 13% of them seen only once. This record belongs to a study of early T cells in non-severe SARS-CoV-2 infection. The overall study: The chains were unpaired, and the sequenced material was bulk RNA from unsorted whole blood. Study findings and constraints: Missing private and CD4 specificities, VDJdb matching favored anti-spike CD8 responses.

CDR1 and CDR2 (germline): SGHRS, YFSETQ. This CDR3 region has 17 residues. V shed 4 bases and J 2 bases; nucleotides not matched to a gene: 12. This chain joins TRBV5-1 and TRBJ1-1, with 9 bases that match TRBD1. This receptor was taken from an adult who was a healthcare worker with PCR-confirmed SARS-CoV-2 infection or an uninfected control (not recorded which). The material sequenced was whole blood. The CDR3 loop is CASSPPGQGLRNTEAFF. DNA for the CDR3: TGCGCCAGCAGCCCTCCGGGACAGGGATTGAGAAACACTGAAGCTTTCTTT.